Each of the 19 T cell receptor beta chains below was sequenced from the same sample in a study of regulatory T cells in long-lasting Graves disease. Time point indicated: newly diagnosed GD, antithyroid drugs for less than 3 months. RNA isolated from PBMCs was used to make the TCR library. To make TCR beta libraries, researchers used iRepertoire HTBI primers and Arm-PCR of CDR3 regions. TCRdb redid the calling of the multiplex PCR reads with MiXCR, one entry per CDR3 protein. The sample holds about 430,000 distinct CDR3 sequences, approximately 16% seen once. The data were also submitted as part of a second study, on T cells in Graves' hyperthyroidism and ophthalmopathy.

The starting material was peripheral blood mononuclear cells (PBMCs), obtained at new diagnosis, from a patient treated with antithyroid drugs. The source of these receptors is a woman aged 40 to 50 with Graves disease.

This clonotype appeared many times. The J gene is TRBJ2-1, the V gene TRBV2; 9 bases are a match to TRBD1. Gene TRBJ2-5 matches the end of the DNA better, so the J call may be wrong. Germline lookup yields CDR1 SNHLY and CDR2 FYNNEI. The CDR3 loop spans 17 amino acids. CDR3 nucleotide sequence: TGTGCCAGCAGTGGGCCGGGACAGGGTGGCCCCCAAGAGACCCAGTACTTC. Translation: CASSGPGQGGPQETQYF.

The chain couples TRBV20-1 to TRBJ1-2; D is unresolved. Deletions cut 2 bases from V and 4 bases from J, with 8 bases between. Germline values: CDR1 DFQATT, CDR2 SNEGSKA (reference sequence). This CDR3 is 12 amino acids long. CDR3 DNA: TGCAGTGCTAGATATACGGGCTATGGCTACACCTTC. Residues: CSARYTGYGYTF.

In its sample, this clonotype was seen many times. The rearrangement joins TRBV4-1 to TRBJ2-1; 12 bases are shared with TRBD2. CDR1 is MGHRA, CDR2 YSYEKL, per germline. The length of the CDR3 is 15 residues. The V segment lost 4 bases and the J segment 7 bases; nucleotides outside the gene matches: 5. This CDR3 reads CASSPSGTSGNEQFF. CDR3 sequence (DNA): TGCGCCAGCAGCCCCTCCGGGACTAGCGGGAATGAGCAGTTCTTC.

This clonotype was counted ten times or more. This chain's CDR3 is CASQGHLRSYNEQFF. CDR3 in DNA: TGTGCCAGCCAGGGCCATCTCCGCTCCTACAATGAGCAGTTCTTC. J is TRBJ2-1 and V is TRBV6-2 or TRBV6-3; D might be TRBD1 (5 bases). CDR1 and CDR2 from the germline V gene are MNHEY and SVGEGT. This CDR3 comprises 15 residues. Trimming took 8 bases from V and 0 from J, leaving 14 bases between them.

The rearrangement joins TRBV24-1 to TRBJ2-7; TRBD2 matches at 8 bases. CDR3 length: 16 residues. After removal of 4 bases from V and 6 bases from J, the junction contained 13 bases not matched to a gene. From germline, CDR1 is KGHDR and CDR2 SFDVKD. DNA for the CDR3: TGTGCCACCAGTGACCCCCTGCGCGGGGGGCTAGGCGAGCAGTACTTC. Protein product: CATSDPLRGGLGEQYF.

The sample holds a few counts of this clonotype. J is TRBJ2-3 and V is TRBV19; no clear D gene. The CDR3 runs 16 residues. V gave up 2 bases and J gave up 0 bases, with 12 bases separating them. Germline CDR1 and CDR2: LNHDA and SQIVND (reference sequence). The CDR3 region is CASSISSAASTDTQYF. The CDR3 DNA follows: TGTGCCAGTAGTATATCCTCTGCCGCTAGCACAGATACGCAGTATTTT.

In DNA form, the CDR3 reads TGCGCCAGCAGCTTGGTACGGAACCAAGAGACCCAGTACTTC. Its protein is CASSLVRNQETQYF. The J gene is TRBJ2-5, the V gene TRBV5-1; no definite D call. Germline CDR1 reads SGHRS; CDR2 reads YFSETQ. Trimming removed 0 bases at V and 0 bases at J, with 6 bases between. This CDR3 contains 14 residues.

This clonotype was found a few times. The DNA for the CDR3 is TGTGCCAGCAGCTTAAATGGACTAGCGGGTCCTAGCTCCTACAATGAGCAGTTCTTC. Protein: CASSLNGLAGPSSYNEQFF. This chain connects TRBV7-9 to TRBJ2-1; TRBD2 matches 11 bases. The CDR3 extends over 19 amino acids. The germline CDR1 and CDR2 sequences are SEHNR and FQNEAQ (reference sequence). The J segment lost 0 bases and the V segment lost 2 bases, leaving 9 bases of the junction unmatched.

This clonotype was observed a handful of times. The chain carries TRBV28 and TRBJ2-2; D is uncertain. The germline V gene has CDR1 MDHEN and CDR2 SYDVKM. The CDR3 spans 17 residues. V dropped 4 bases and J dropped 2 bases, with 17 bases sitting between them. CDR3 nucleotides: TGTGCCAGCAGTTATTCGGCCGTGGGTATCAACACCGGGGAGCTGTTTTTT. Amino acids: CASSYSAVGINTGELFF.

There are many counts of this clonotype. The gene calls are TRBV6-2 or TRBV6-3 and TRBJ2-1, with D maybe TRBD2 (6 bases). CDR1 is MNHEY, CDR2 SVGEGT, per germline. V gave up 7 bases and J gave up 12 bases, with 13 bases separating them. This CDR3 has 11 amino acids. CDR3 region: CASTLGTVQFF. The CDR3 DNA reads as TGTGCCAGCACCCTCGGGACTGTGCAGTTCTTC.

This clonotype appeared many times. The gene calls are TRBV6-1 and TRBJ2-1; 9 positions agree with TRBD2. Germline V gives CDR1 MNHNS, CDR2 SASEGT. This CDR3 spans 14 amino acids. Germline trimming cut 6 bases from V and 8 bases from J; bases unmatched to any gene: 8. CDR3 residues: CASRPSGTSYEQFF. The CDR3, as DNA: TGTGCCAGCAGACCTAGCGGGACCTCTTATGAGCAGTTCTTC.

This clonotype was detected many times. The J gene is TRBJ2-5, the V gene TRBV12-3 or TRBV12-4; TRBD1 is a possible D gene (5 bases). With 7 bases removed from V and 6 bases from J, the gap between germline ends came to 12 bases. This CDR3 contains 12 residues. The CDR3 loop is CASKSREQTQYF. The CDR3 coding sequence is TGTGCCAGCAAGAGCAGGGAACAGACCCAGTACTTC.

This clonotype occurred many times. This chain links TRBV12-5 with TRBJ2-1; the match to TRBD2 covers 14 bases. The CDR3 sequence is 17 residues long. The V gene's germline CDR1 is LGHNT and CDR2 FRNRAP. Trimming took 0 bases from V and 9 from J; bases not matched to a gene: 7. The CDR3 loop is CASGLVITTSGRAEQFF. The CDR3 DNA reads as TGTGCTAGTGGTTTGGTAATTACGACTAGCGGGAGGGCTGAGCAGTTCTTC.

The rearrangement links TRBV28 to TRBJ1-4; no firm D call. CDR1 MDHEN and CDR2 SYDVKM come from the germline V gene. This CDR3 region has 15 residues. Trimming cost V 6 bases and J 8 bases, with 19 bases left between them. The CDR3 nucleotides are TGTGCCAGCAGAAATTCCGGGTCCAGTGTAGAAAAACTGTTTTTT. Translation: CASRNSGSSVEKLFF.

This clonotype occurred many times. This sequence joins TRBV6-2 or TRBV6-3 and TRBJ2-1, with TRBD2 identical over 10 bases. Trimming at V came to 7 bases and at J to 8 bases, leaving 11 bases not matched to a gene. Germline V lookup: CDR1 MNHEY, CDR2 SVGEGT. The CDR3 is made up of 15 amino acids. CDR3 amino acids: CASTTLAGDVYEQFF. CDR3 coding DNA: TGTGCCAGCACCACCCTAGCGGGAGATGTATATGAGCAGTTCTTC.

At least ten counts were recorded for this clonotype. The chain employs TRBV7-3 and TRBJ2-1, with TRBD2 matching over 7 bases. CDR3 length: 13 residues. With 1 base clipped from V and 8 bases from J, the junction kept 2 bases outside the gene matches. Germline values: CDR1 SGHTA, CDR2 FQGTGA. The DNA for the CDR3 is TGTGCCAGCAGCTTAAGCGGGAGCTATGAGCAGTTCTTC. Translating it yields CASSLSGSYEQFF.

The chain recombines TRBV19 with TRBJ2-1; the D gene is possibly TRBD1 (7 bases). The J call could be wrong; TRBJ2-5 is a better fit for the DNA end. Germline V lookup: CDR1 LNHDA, CDR2 SQIVND (reference sequence). CDR3 length: 16 residues. The CDR3 sequence is CASSIIGGGNGETQYF. In DNA form, the CDR3 reads TGTGCCAGTAGTATAATAGGGGGCGGGAACGGAGAGACCCAGTACTTC.

This clonotype was recorded at least ten times. V and J are TRBV28 and TRBJ2-3; unclear D gene. The CDR3 spans 15 residues. From germline, CDR1 is MDHEN and CDR2 SYDVKM. V was trimmed by 3 bases and J by 2 bases, leaving 12 bases between them. CDR3 region: CASSFADELTDTQYF. The CDR3 DNA reads TGTGCCAGCAGTTTCGCGGATGAGCTCACAGATACGCAGTATTTT. Based on the CDR3 plus reference TRBV28 and TRBJ2-3, the full variable domain is DVKVTQSSRYLVKRTGEKVFLECVQDMDHENMFWYRQDPGLGLRLIYFSYDVKMKEKGDIPEGYSVSREKKERFSLILESASTNQTSMYLCASSFADELTDTQYFGPGTRLTVL.

In this sample, this clonotype turned up a few times. The chain has TRBV18 and TRBJ2-2, with D perhaps matching TRBD2 (6 bases). V was pared by 2 bases and J by 3 bases, with 13 bases between. The length of the CDR3 is 16 residues. CDR1 is KGHSH and CDR2 is LQKENI in the germline V gene. CDR3 in DNA: TGTGCCAGCTCACCATCTGGGACTGGAGACACCGGGGAGCTGTTTTTT. Translated, it gives CASSPSGTGDTGELFF.